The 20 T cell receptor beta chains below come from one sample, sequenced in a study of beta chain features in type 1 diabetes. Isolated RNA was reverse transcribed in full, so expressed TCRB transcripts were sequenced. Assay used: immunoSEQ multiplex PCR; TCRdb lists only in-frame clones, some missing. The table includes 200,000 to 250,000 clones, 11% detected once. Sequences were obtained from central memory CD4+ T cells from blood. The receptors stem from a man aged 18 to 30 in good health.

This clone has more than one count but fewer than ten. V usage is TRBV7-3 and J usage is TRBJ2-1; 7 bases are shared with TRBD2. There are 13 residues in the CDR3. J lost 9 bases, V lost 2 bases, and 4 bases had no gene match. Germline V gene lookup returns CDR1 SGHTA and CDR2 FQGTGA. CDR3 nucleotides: TGTGCCAGCAGCTTAGCTAGCGGCTCTGAGCAGTTCTTC. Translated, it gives CASSLASGSEQFF.

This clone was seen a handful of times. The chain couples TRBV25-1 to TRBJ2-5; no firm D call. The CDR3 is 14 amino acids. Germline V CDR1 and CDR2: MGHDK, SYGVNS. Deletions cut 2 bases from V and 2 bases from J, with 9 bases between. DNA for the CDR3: TGTGCCAGCAGTGAAACGGTCGATCAAGAGACCCAGTACTTC. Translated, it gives CASSETVDQETQYF.

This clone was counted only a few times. For the CDR3, the DNA is TGTGCCACCAGCCGGAGAGGGATCTACACGCAGTATTTT. As protein: CATSRRGIYTQYF. The rearrangement joins TRBV15 to TRBJ2-3; maybe TRBD2 (5 bases). Per germline, CDR1 LNHNV and CDR2 YYDKDF (reference sequence). This CDR3 region has 13 residues. V was cut by 5 bases and J by 9 bases, with 15 bases left in between.

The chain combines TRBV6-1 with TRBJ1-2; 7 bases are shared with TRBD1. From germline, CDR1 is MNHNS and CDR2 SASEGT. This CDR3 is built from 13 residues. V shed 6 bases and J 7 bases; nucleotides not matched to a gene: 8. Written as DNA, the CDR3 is TGTGCCAGCAGAAAAGACAGGGTGGGTGGCTACACCTTC. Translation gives CASRKDRVGGYTF.

CDR3 protein: CASSAGPQYEQYF. The CDR3 nucleotides read TGTGCCAGCAGCGCTGGGCCACAATACGAGCAGTACTTC. The chain is built from TRBV6-1 and TRBJ2-7; D not resolved. Germline values: CDR1 MNHNS, CDR2 SASEGT. Trimming removed 6 bases at V and 4 bases at J, with 13 bases between. CDR3 length equals 13 residues.

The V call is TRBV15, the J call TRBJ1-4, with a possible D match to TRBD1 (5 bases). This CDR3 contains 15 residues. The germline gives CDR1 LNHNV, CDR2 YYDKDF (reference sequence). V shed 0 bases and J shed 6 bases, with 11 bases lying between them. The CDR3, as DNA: TGTGCCACCAGCAGAGATTCAGGGTGGGATGAAAAACTGTTTTTT. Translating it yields CATSRDSGWDEKLFF.

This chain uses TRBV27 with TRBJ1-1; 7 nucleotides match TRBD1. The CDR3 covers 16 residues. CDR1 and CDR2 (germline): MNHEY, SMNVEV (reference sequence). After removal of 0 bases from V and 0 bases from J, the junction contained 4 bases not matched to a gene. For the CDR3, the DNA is TGTGCCAGCAGTTTATCTGGACAGGTAATGAACACTGAAGCTTTCTTT. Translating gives CASSLSGQVMNTEAFF.

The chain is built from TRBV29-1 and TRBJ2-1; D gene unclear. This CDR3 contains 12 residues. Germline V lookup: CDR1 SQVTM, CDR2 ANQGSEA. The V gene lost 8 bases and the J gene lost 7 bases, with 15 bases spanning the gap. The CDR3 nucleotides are TGCAGCCCCCGGGTGATGGGGAATGAGCAGTTCTTC. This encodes CSPRVMGNEQFF.

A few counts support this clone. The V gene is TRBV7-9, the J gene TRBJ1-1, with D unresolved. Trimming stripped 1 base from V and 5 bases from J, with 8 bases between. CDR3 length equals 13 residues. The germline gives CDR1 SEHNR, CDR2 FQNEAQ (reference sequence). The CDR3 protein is CASSLDRGTEAFF. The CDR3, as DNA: TGTGCCAGCAGCTTAGACAGAGGGACTGAAGCTTTCTTT.

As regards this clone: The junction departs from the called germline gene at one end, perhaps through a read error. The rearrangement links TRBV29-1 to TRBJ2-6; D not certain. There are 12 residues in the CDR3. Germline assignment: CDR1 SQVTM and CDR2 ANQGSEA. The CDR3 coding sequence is TGCAGCGTTGTGGGCACCTCACTTGTCCCGACTTTC. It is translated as CSVVGTSLVPTF.

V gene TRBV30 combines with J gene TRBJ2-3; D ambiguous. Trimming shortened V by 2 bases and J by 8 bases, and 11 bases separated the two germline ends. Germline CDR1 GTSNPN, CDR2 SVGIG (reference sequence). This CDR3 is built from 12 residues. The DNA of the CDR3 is TGTGCCTGGAGTTGGTCACAGAGTACGCAGTATTTT. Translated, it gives CAWSWSQSTQYF.

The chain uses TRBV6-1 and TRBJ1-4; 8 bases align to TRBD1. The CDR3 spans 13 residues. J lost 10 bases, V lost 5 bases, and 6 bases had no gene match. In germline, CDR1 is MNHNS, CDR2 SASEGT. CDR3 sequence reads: CASSTQGEGKLFF. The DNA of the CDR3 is TGTGCCAGCAGTACACAGGGGGAAGGAAAACTGTTTTTT.

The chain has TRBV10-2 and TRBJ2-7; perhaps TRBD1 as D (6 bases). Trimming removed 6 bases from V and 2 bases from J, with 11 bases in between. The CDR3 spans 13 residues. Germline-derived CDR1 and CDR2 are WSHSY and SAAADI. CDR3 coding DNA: TGCGCCAGCAGCCACGGACAGACCTACGAGCAGTACTTC. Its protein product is CASSHGQTYEQYF.

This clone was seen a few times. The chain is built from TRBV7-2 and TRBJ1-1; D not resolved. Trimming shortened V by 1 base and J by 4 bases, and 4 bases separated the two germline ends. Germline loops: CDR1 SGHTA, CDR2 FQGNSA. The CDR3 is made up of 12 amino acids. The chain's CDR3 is CASSLDATEAFF. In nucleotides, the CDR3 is TGTGCCAGCAGCTTAGACGCCACTGAAGCTTTCTTT.

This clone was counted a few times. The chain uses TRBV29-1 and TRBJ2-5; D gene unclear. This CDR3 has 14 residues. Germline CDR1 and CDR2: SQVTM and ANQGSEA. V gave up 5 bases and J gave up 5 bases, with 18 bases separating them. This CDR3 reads CSVPSAEYGETQYF. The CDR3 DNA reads TGCAGCGTTCCATCCGCCGAATACGGGGAGACCCAGTACTTC. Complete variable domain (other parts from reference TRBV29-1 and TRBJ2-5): SAVISQKPSRDICQRGTSLTIQCQVDSQVTMMFWYRQQPGQSLTLIATANQGSEATYESGFVIDKFPISRPNLTFSTLTVSNMSPEDSSIYLCSVPSAEYGETQYFGPGTRLLVL.

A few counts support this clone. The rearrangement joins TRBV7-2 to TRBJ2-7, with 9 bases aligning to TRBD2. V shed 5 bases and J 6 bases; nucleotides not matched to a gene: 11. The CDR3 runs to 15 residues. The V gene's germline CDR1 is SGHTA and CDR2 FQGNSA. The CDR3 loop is CASSQYSGRGPEQYF. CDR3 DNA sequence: TGTGCCAGCAGCCAATATAGCGGGAGAGGTCCCGAGCAGTACTTC.

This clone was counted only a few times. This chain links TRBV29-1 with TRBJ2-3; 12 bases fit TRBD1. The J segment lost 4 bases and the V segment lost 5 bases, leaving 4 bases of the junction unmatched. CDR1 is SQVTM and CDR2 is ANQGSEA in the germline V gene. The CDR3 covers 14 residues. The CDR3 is CSVSRDRGPDTQYF. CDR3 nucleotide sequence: TGCAGCGTTTCCCGGGACAGGGGGCCAGATACGCAGTATTTT.

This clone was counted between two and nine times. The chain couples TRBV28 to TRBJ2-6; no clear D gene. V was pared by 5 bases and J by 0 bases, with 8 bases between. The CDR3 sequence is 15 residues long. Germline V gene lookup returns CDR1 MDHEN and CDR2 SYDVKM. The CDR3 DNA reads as TGTGCCAGCAGTCGAATGAGCTCTGGGGCCAACGTCCTGACTTTC. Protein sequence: CASSRMSSGANVLTF.

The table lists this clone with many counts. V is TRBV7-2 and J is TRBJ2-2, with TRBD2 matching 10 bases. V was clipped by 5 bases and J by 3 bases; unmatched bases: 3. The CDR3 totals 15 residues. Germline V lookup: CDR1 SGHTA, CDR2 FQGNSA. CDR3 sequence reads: CASSRGTSDTGELFF. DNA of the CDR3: TGTGCCAGCAGCCGCGGGACTAGCGACACCGGGGAGCTGTTTTTT.

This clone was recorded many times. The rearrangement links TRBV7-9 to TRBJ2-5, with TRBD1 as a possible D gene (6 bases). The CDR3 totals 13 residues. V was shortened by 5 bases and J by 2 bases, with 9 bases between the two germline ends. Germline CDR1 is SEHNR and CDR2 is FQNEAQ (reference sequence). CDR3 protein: CASSRDRQETQYF. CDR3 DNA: TGTGCCAGCAGCCGCGACAGGCAAGAGACCCAGTACTTC.